The rows below give T cell receptor beta chains drawn from one sample of a study of graft-versus-host responses after intestinal transplantation. Profiled with immunoSEQ multiplex PCR; TCRdb holds only in-frame clones, not every one. The data contain about 25,000 clones, roughly 95% of them singletons. Material: PBMCs, obtained 156 days after intestinal transplant. The source is a human patient who received an intestinal transplant, so some T cells may come from the graft donor. Both conserved end residues are part of each CDR3. A D gene is named only where the DNA matches it firmly. Clone size is not always given. Where it is, it says once, few, many or a class for expanded clones.

v_call	d_call	clone_size	j_call	cdr3_nt	cdr3_aa
TRBV4-2	.	.	TRBJ2-7	TGTGCCAGCAGCCAAGGACTAGGTTTCTACGAGCAGTACTTC	CASSQGLGFYEQYF
TRBV19	TRBD1	.	TRBJ2-7	TGTGCCAGTAGCGCCGGGACAGGGTCCTACGAGCAGTACTTC	CASSAGTGSYEQYF
TRBV4-1	TRBD2	.	TRBJ2-3	TGCGCCAGCAGCCAAGGGGGCGGGGGGGCCGAAGGGCAGTATTTT	CASSQGGGGAEGQYF
TRBV9	TRBD2	.	TRBJ2-7	TGTGCCAGCAGCGTAGCTAGCGGGAGCTACGAGCAGTACTTC	CASSVASGSYEQYF
TRBV7-6	.	.	TRBJ1-1	TGTGCCAGCAACTTAACAGGATTGAACACTGAAGCTTTCTTT	CASNLTGLNTEAFF
TRBV7-8	.	.	TRBJ2-7	TGTGCCAGCAGCTTTGGGGCAGGCTACGAGCAGTACTTC	CASSFGAGYEQYF
TRBV25-1	.	once	TRBJ1-6	TGTGCCAGCAGTCTCTCCCAGGGCGCCAATTCACCCCTCCACTTT	CASSLSQGANSPLHF
TRBV6-5	.	.	TRBJ1-4	TGTGCCAGCAGTTACAGGAAACCAACTAATGAAAAACTGTTTTTT	CASSYRKPTNEKLFF
TRBV7-9	TRBD1	.	TRBJ2-7	TGTGCCAGCAGCTTAGAGGGGGCAGGCTACGAGCAGTACTTC	CASSLEGAGYEQYF
TRBV7-9	.	once	TRBJ2-7	TGTGCCAGCAGCTCTTCCGCGATTTCAGACGAGCAGTACTTC	CASSSSAISDEQYF
TRBV4-2	.	once	TRBJ2-2	TGTGCCAGCAGCCAAGCGTCTGGGGCGAACACCGGGGAGCTGTTTTTT	CASSQASGANTGELFF
TRBV13	TRBD2	.	TRBJ2-2	TGTGCCAGCAGCTTAGGGACTAGCGGATTATACACCGGGGAGCTGTTTTTT	CASSLGTSGLYTGELFF
TRBV6-1	.	.	TRBJ2-3	TGTGCCAGCAGCCCCTTGCGGACTAGCACAGATACGCAGTATTTT	CASSPLRTSTDTQYF
TRBV29-1	.	once	TRBJ2-3	TGCAGCGTTGAGGACAGCACAGATACGCAGTATTTT	CSVEDSTDTQYF
TRBV30	.	.	TRBJ2-7	TGTGCCGGTAGCGTCTCCTACGAGCAGTACTTC	CAGSVSYEQYF
TRBV5-3	TRBD1	.	TRBJ2-1	TGTGCCAGAAGCTTGGCCCGGGGACACAGGGGCCTAGATTTTCCCAATGAGCAGTTCTTC	CARSLARGHRGLDFPNEQFF
TRBV2	TRBD1	.	TRBJ2-3	TGTGCCAGCTTAGGACAGGGGGCTGGCACAGATACGCAGTATTTT	CASLGQGAGTDTQYF
TRBV5-1	TRBD1	.	TRBJ1-2	TGCGCCAGCAGCCTGGACAGGGGGCCTCGGGGCTACACCTTC	CASSLDRGPRGYTF
TRBV19	.	.	TRBJ2-1	TGTGCCAGTACCCTTTGCGGAGGGTACAATGAGCAGTTCTTC	CASTLCGGYNEQFF
TRBV13	TRBD1	once	TRBJ1-1	TGTGCCAGCAGCTTTCCTGGACAGGGAGAAACTGAAGCTTTCTTT	CASSFPGQGETEAFF
TRBV29-1	.	.	TRBJ2-7	TGCAGCGCCGGGGACATCTACGAGCAGTACTTC	CSAGDIYEQYF
TRBV13	TRBD2	.	TRBJ2-2	TGTGCCAGCAGCCCGGGACTAGGGACTAGTTCGACCGGGGAGCTGTTTTTT	CASSPGLGTSSTGELFF
TRBV5-4	.	.	TRBJ2-7	TGTGCCAGCAGCAGCACCTACGAGCAGTACTTC	CASSSTYEQYF
TRBV2	TRBD2	.	TRBJ2-5	TGTGCCAGCAGACTAGCGTTGAGAGAGACCCAGTACTTC	CASRLALRETQYF
TRBV6-1	TRBD1	.	TRBJ1-5	TGTGCCAGCAGGGAAGCGGCAGGGGGCGTGAACAATCAGCCCCAGCATTTT	CASREAAGGVNNQPQHF
TRBV7-6	.	once	TRBJ2-7	TGTGCCAGCAGCTTCGGGCGATACGAGCAGTACTTC	CASSFGRYEQYF
TRBV6-6	.	once	TRBJ1-5	TGTGCCAGCAGTTCCGTGCCAGGGGTTGCTCAGCCCCAGCATTTT	CASSSVPGVAQPQHF
TRBV5-4	.	.	TRBJ2-3	TGTGCCAGCAGCTTGTCGCAGGGGAGTTGGGATACGCAGTATTTT	CASSLSQGSWDTQYF
TRBV28	TRBD2	.	TRBJ2-3	TGTGCCAGCAGTGCACGGACTAGCGCAGATACGCAGTATTTT	CASSARTSADTQYF
TRBV15	TRBD2	.	TRBJ2-1	TGTGCCACCAGCTTATCGGGCGGGGGGGCCTACAATGAGCAGTTCTTC	CATSLSGGGAYNEQFF
TRBV10-2	TRBD1	.	TRBJ1-2	TGCGCCAGCAGTGAGAAGGGACAGGGGGTCTATGGCTACACCTTC	CASSEKGQGVYGYTF
TRBV19	.	.	TRBJ2-7	TGTGCCAGTAGTAAAGATCCTTTCTCCTACGAGCAGTACTTC	CASSKDPFSYEQYF
TRBV9	TRBD1	once	TRBJ2-3	TGTGCCAGCAACGACAGGGGATCGGGCACAGATACGCAGTATTTT	CASNDRGSGTDTQYF
TRBV6-5	TRBD1	.	TRBJ2-7	TGTGCCAGCAGTTTACGACAGGGAATAGCTGGCGAGCAGTACTTC	CASSLRQGIAGEQYF
TRBV4-1	.	.	TRBJ2-2	TGCGCCAGCAGCCAAGACACTACAGGGTCCGCCGGGGAGCTGTTTTTT	CASSQDTTGSAGELFF